Below are 12 T cell receptor beta chains sequenced from a single sample in a study of shared clonotypes between healthy human individuals. Naive CD8 populations comprised CD45RO-negative cells positively selected for CCR7, excluding terminally differentiated effector memory CD45RA+ cells. Assay used: immunoSEQ multiplex PCR; TCRdb lists only in-frame clones, some missing. The profile shows around 2.1 million clones, under 95% of them singletons. The sequenced sample was naive CD8+ T cells from PBMCs. These receptors originate from a young man in good health. Some clones in this sample may be carry-over from other donors' samples.

The chain employs TRBV5-4 and TRBJ1-1; 8 bases align to TRBD1. Germline V gene lookup returns CDR1 SGHNT and CDR2 YYREEE (reference sequence). This CDR3 region has 17 residues. The J segment lost 5 bases and the V segment lost 0 bases, leaving 12 bases of the junction unmatched. As DNA, the CDR3 is TGTGCCAGCAGCTTGGAGGGGGACAGGATGGTTCGGACTGAAGCTTTCTTT. Translated: CASSLEGDRMVRTEAFF.

J is TRBJ2-1 and V is TRBV28; a weak D match, TRBD2 (5 bases). The V and J ends lost 6 bases and 7 bases respectively, with 13 bases between them. This CDR3 contains 13 residues. Germline loops: CDR1 MDHEN, CDR2 SYDVKM. CDR3 nucleotides: TGTGCCAGCAGCCTCCCCGAGCGGAATGAGCAGTTCTTC. Translation gives CASSLPERNEQFF.

The gene calls are TRBV11-2 and TRBJ2-7; 11 positions agree with TRBD1. V lost 8 bases, J lost 3 bases, and 6 bases stayed unmatched. Germline CDR1 and CDR2: SGHAT and FQNNGV. The CDR3 is 14 amino acids. The DNA of the CDR3 is TGTGCCAGCCGACTGGGACAGGGGGGCTACGAGCAGTACTTC. It translates to CASRLGQGGYEQYF. The full variable domain, rest sourced from reference TRBV11-2 and TRBJ2-7, is EAGVAQSPRYKIIEKRQSVAFWCNPISGHATLYWYQQILGQGPKLLIQFQNNGVVDDSQLPKDRFSAERLKGVDSTLKIQPAKLEDSAVYLCASRLGQGGYEQYFGPGTRLTVT.

V and J are TRBV19 and TRBJ2-7, with D hard to call. Germline V gives CDR1 LNHDA, CDR2 SQIVND (reference sequence). V gave up 2 bases and J gave up 0 bases, with 8 bases separating them. The CDR3 totals 14 residues. In nucleotides, the CDR3 is TGTGCCAGTAGTATATCAACAGACTCCTACGAGCAGTACTTC. It yields the protein CASSISTDSYEQYF.

The chain joins TRBV28 to TRBJ1-5; 9 bases are shared with TRBD1. The CDR3 is 15 residues long. The V segment lost 8 bases and the J segment 5 bases; nucleotides outside the gene matches: 10. Germline values: CDR1 MDHEN, CDR2 SYDVKM. The CDR3 spells CASGDGTGFYQPQHF. DNA of the CDR3: TGTGCCAGCGGCGATGGGACAGGGTTTTATCAGCCCCAGCATTTT.

The chain carries TRBV27 and TRBJ1-1; D ambiguous. CDR3 size: 13 residues. V was cut by 1 base and J by 4 bases, with 7 bases left in between. Germline-derived CDR1 and CDR2 are MNHEY and SMNVEV (reference sequence). In DNA, the CDR3 is TGTGCCAGCAGTTTATTGTGGAGCACTGAAGCTTTCTTT. Translating gives CASSLLWSTEAFF.

The CDR3, as DNA: TGTGCCAGCAGCTCTACCGGACAGGGGGACACCGGGGAGCTGTTTTTT. It is translated as CASSSTGQGDTGELFF. The chain links TRBV7-9 to TRBJ2-2; 10 positions agree with TRBD1. The CDR3 spans 16 residues. V lost 4 bases, J lost 3 bases, and 5 bases stayed unmatched. Germline V lookup: CDR1 SEHNR, CDR2 FQNEAQ (reference sequence).

This clone was detected once. This chain links TRBV4-2 with TRBJ2-7; TRBD2 matches at 7 bases. This CDR3 comprises 15 residues. Germline values: CDR1 LGHNA, CDR2 YNFKEQ. Trimming took 0 bases from V and 3 from J; bases not matched to a gene: 5. The CDR3: CASSQELAAHYEQYF. CDR3 sequence (DNA): TGTGCCAGCAGCCAAGAGCTAGCGGCTCACTACGAGCAGTACTTC.

This chain uses TRBV4-1 with TRBJ2-3; 10 nucleotides match TRBD2. The V gene end was trimmed by 8 bases and the J gene end by 2 bases; junction bases not matched to a gene: 13. Germline CDR1 is MGHRA and CDR2 is YSYEKL. This CDR3 is built from 17 residues. The CDR3 DNA reads TGCGCCAGCGCTTTTGTATTGGGACTAGCGAACACAGATACGCAGTATTTT. It specifies CASAFVLGLANTDTQYF.

The chain has TRBV5-4 and TRBJ2-2; 9 positions match TRBD2. Germline CDR1 reads SGHNT; CDR2 reads YYREEE (reference sequence). This CDR3 is 17 amino acids long. V dropped 3 bases and J dropped 9; count of bases not matched to a gene: 15. For the CDR3, the DNA is TGTGCCAGCAGCTCGTTGGGGTCGGAAGCGGGAGGCCGGGAGCTGTTTTTT. Translation gives CASSSLGSEAGGRELFF.

This clone was seen once. J is TRBJ1-1 and V is TRBV30, with D hard to call. From germline, CDR1 is GTSNPN and CDR2 SVGIG (reference sequence). The V end was cut by 2 bases, the J end by 4 bases, with 14 bases between. There are 14 residues in the CDR3. As DNA, the CDR3 is TGTGCCTGGAGTCTCAGGAAGGTATTCACTGAAGCTTTCTTT. Its protein product is CAWSLRKVFTEAFF. The variable domain in full, with the rest retrieved from reference TRBV30 and TRBJ1-1, is SQTIHQWPATLVQPVGSPLSLECTVEGTSNPNLYWYRQAAGRGLQLLFYSVGIGQISSEVPQNLSASRPQDRQFILSSKKLLLSDSGFYLCAWSLRKVFTEAFFGQGTRLTVV.

Only one count was recorded for this clone. The J gene is TRBJ2-1, the V gene TRBV7-8; D remains ambiguous. Per the germline V gene, CDR1 is SGHVS and CDR2 is FQNEAQ. CDR3 length: 16 residues. Trimming stripped 5 bases from V and 0 bases from J, with 14 bases between. CDR3 DNA: TGTGCCAGCAGCCAGTGGCAAGTTTCCTCCTACAATGAGCAGTTCTTC. Its translation is CASSQWQVSSYNEQFF.